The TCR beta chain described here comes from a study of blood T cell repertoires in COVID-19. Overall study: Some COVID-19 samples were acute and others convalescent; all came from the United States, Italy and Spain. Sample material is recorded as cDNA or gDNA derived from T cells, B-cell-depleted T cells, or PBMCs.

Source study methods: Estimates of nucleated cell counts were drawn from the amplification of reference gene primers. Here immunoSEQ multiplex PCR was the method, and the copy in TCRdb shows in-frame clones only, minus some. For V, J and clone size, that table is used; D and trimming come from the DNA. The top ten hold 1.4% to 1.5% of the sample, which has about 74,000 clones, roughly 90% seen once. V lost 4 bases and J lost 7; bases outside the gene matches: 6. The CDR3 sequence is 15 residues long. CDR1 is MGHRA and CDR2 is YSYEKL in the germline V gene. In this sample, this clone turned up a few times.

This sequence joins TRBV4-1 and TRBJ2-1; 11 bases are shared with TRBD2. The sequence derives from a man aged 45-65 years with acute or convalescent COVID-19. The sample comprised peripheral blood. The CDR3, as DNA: TGCGCCAGCAGCCCACTAGCGGGAGCTGGGAATGAGCAGTTCTTC. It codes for CASSPLAGAGNEQFF.